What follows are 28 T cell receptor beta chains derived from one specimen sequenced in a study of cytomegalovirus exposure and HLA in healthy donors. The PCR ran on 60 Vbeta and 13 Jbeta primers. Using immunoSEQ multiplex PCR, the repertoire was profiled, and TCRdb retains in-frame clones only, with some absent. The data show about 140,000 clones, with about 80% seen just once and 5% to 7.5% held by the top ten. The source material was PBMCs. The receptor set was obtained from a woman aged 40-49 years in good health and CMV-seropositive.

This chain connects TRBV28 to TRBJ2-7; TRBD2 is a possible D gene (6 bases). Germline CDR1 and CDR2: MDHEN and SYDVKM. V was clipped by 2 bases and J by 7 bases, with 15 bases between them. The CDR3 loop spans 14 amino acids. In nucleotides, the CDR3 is TGTGCCAGCAGTTTAGTCGGGGGTTCTGGGGAGCAGTACTTC. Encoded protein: CASSLVGGSGEQYF.

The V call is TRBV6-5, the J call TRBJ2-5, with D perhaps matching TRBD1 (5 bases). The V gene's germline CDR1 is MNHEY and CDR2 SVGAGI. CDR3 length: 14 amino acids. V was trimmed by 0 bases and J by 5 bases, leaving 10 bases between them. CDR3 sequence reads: CASSYSGQGETQYF. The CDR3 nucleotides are TGTGCCAGCAGTTACTCGGGGCAGGGTGAGACCCAGTACTTC.

CDR3 nucleotides: TGCGCCAGCAGGGGCCAGGGTAGGGATTCACCCCTCCACTTT. Its protein product is CASRGQGRDSPLHF. The chain links TRBV5-1 to TRBJ1-6, with D perhaps matching TRBD1 (5 bases). V shed 5 bases and J shed 8 bases, with 14 bases lying between them. Germline lookup yields CDR1 SGHRS and CDR2 YFSETQ. The CDR3 loop spans 14 amino acids. The whole variable domain, filled in from reference TRBV5-1 and TRBJ1-6, reads KAGVTQTPRYLIKTRGQQVTLSCSPISGHRSVSWYQQTPGQGLQFLFEYFSETQRNKGNFPGRFSGRQFSNSRSEMNVSTLELGDSALYLCASRGQGRDSPLHFGNGTRLTVT.

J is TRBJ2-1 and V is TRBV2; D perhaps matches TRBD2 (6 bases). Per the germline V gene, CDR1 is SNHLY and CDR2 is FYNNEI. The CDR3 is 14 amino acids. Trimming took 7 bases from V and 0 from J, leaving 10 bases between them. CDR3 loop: CASTSDSSYNEQFF. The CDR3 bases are TGTGCCAGCACTAGCGATAGCTCCTACAATGAGCAGTTCTTC. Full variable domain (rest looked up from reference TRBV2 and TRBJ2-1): EPEVTQTPSHQVTQMGQEVILRCVPISNHLYFYWYRQILGQKVEFLVSFYNNEISEKSEIFDDQFSVERPDGSNFTLKIRSTKLEDSAMYFCASTSDSSYNEQFFGPGTRLTVL.

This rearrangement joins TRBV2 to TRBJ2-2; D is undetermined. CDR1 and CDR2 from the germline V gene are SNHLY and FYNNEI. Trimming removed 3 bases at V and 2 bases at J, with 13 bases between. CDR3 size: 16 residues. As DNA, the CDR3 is TGTGCCAGCAGTGAGCGGTTGCCTCTTAACACCGGGGAGCTGTTTTTT. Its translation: CASSERLPLNTGELFF. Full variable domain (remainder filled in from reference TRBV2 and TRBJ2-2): EPEVTQTPSHQVTQMGQEVILRCVPISNHLYFYWYRQILGQKVEFLVSFYNNEISEKSEIFDDQFSVERPDGSNFTLKIRSTKLEDSAMYFCASSERLPLNTGELFFGEGSRLTVL.

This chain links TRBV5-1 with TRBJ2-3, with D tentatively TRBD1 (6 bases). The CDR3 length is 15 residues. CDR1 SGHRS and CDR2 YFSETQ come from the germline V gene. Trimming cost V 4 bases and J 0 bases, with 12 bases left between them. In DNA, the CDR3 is TGCGCCAGCAGCAAGACAGGCGCTAGCACAGATACGCAGTATTTT. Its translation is CASSKTGASTDTQYF.

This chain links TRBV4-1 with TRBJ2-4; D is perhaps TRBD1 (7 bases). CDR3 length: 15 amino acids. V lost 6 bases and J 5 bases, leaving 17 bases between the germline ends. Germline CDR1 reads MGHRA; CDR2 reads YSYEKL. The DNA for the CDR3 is TGCGCCAGCAGTCGGAGGGGGGACAGTGAAAACATTCAGTACTTC. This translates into CASSRRGDSENIQYF.

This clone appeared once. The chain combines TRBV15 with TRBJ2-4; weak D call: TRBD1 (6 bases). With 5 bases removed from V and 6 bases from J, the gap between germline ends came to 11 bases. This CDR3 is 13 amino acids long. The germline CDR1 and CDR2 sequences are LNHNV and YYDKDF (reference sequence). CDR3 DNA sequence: TGTGCCACCAGCCCCGGACAGCGAAACATTCAGTACTTC. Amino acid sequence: CATSPGQRNIQYF.

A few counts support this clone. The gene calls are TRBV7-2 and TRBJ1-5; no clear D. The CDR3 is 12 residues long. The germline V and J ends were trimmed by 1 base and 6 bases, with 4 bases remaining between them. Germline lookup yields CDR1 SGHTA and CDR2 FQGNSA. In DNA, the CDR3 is TGTGCCAGCAGCTTAGTAGCTCAGCCCCAGCATTTT. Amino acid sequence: CASSLVAQPQHF. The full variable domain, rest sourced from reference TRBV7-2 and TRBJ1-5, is GAGVSQSPSNKVTEKGKDVELRCDPISGHTALYWYRQSLGQGLEFLIYFQGNSAPDKSGLPSDRFSAERTGGSVSTLTIQRTQQEDSAVYLCASSLVAQPQHFGDGTRLSIL.

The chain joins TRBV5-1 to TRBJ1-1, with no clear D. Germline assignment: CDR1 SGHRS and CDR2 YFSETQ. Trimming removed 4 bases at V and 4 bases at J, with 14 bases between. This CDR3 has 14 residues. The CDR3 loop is CASSPGSLTTEAFF. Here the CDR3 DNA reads TGCGCCAGCAGCCCCGGGTCACTGACCACTGAAGCTTTCTTT. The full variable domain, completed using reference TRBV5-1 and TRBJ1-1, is KAGVTQTPRYLIKTRGQQVTLSCSPISGHRSVSWYQQTPGQGLQFLFEYFSETQRNKGNFPGRFSGRQFSNSRSEMNVSTLELGDSALYLCASSPGSLTTEAFFGQGTRLTVV.

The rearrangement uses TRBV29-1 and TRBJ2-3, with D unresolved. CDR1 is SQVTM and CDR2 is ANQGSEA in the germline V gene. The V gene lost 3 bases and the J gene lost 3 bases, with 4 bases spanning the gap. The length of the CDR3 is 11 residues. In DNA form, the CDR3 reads TGCAGCGTTGACGGGACAGATACGCAGTATTTT. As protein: CSVDGTDTQYF.

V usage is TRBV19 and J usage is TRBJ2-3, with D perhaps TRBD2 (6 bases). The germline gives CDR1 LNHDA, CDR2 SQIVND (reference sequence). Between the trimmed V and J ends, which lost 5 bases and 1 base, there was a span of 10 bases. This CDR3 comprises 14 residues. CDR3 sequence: CASSLSSGTDTQYF. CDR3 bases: TGTGCCAGTAGTCTGTCTAGCGGCACAGATACGCAGTATTTT.

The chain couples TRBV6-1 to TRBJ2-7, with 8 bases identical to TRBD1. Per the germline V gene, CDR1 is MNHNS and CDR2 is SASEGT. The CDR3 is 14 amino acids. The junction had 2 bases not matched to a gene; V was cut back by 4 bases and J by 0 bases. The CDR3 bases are TGTGCCAGCAGTGCGACAGGGGTCTCCTACGAGCAGTACTTC. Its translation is CASSATGVSYEQYF.

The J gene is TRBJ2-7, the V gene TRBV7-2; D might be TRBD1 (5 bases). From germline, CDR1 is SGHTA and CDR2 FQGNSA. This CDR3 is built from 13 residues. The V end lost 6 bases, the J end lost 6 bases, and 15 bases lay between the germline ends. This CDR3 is CASSFREFAEQYF. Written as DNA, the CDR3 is TGTGCCAGCAGTTTCAGGGAATTCGCCGAGCAGTACTTC.

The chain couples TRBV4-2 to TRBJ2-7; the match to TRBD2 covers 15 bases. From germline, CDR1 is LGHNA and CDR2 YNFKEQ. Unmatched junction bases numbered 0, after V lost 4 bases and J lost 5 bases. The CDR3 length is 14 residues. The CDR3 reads CASSRTSGRDEQYF. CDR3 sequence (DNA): TGTGCCAGCAGCCGGACTAGCGGGAGGGACGAGCAGTACTTC.

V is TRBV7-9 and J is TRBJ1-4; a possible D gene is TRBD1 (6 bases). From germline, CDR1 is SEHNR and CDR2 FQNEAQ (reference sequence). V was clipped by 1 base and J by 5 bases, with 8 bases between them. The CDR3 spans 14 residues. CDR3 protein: CASSLVGANEKLFF. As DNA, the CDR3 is TGTGCCAGCAGCTTAGTGGGGGCAAATGAAAAACTGTTTTTT.

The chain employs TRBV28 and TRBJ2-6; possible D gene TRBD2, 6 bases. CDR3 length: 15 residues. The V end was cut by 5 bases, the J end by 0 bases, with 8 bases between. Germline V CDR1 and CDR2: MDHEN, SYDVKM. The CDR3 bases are TGTGCCAGCAGTGGGGGAGGCTCTGGGGCCAACGTCCTGACTTTC. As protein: CASSGGGSGANVLTF. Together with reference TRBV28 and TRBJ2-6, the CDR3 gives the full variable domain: DVKVTQSSRYLVKRTGEKVFLECVQDMDHENMFWYRQDPGLGLRLIYFSYDVKMKEKGDIPEGYSVSREKKERFSLILESASTNQTSMYLCASSGGGSGANVLTFGAGSRLTVL.

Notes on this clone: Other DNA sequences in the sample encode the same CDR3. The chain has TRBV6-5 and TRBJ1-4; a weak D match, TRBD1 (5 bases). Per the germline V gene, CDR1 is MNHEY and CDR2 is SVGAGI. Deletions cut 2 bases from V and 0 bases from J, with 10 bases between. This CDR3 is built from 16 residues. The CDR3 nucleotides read TGTGCCAGCAGTTACCGCGGGGGTGCAACTAATGAAAAACTGTTTTTT. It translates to CASSYRGGATNEKLFF.

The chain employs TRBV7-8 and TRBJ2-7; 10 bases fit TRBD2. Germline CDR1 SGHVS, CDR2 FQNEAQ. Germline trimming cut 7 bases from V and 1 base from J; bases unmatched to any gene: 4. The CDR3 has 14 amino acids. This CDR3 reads CASTPGLASYEQYF. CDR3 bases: TGTGCCAGCACCCCGGGACTAGCGTCCTACGAGCAGTACTTC.

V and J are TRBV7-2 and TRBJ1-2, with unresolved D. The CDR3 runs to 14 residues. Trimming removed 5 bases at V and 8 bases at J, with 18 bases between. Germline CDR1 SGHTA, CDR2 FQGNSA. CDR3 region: CASSQQRLGGGYTF. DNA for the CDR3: TGTGCCAGCAGCCAACAGCGCCTGGGAGGGGGCTACACCTTC.

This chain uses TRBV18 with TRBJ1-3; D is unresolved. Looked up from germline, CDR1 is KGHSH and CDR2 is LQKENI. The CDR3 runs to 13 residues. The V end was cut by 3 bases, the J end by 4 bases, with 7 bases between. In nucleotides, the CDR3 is TGTGCCAGCTCACCCTCGTCCGGAAACACCATATATTTT. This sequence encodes CASSPSSGNTIYF.

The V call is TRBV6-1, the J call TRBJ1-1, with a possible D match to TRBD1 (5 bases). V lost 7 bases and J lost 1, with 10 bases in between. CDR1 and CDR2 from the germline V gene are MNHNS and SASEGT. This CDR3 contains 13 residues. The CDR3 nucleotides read TGTGCCAGCAAAAGGGGCGGGAACACTGAAGCTTTCTTT. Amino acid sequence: CASKRGGNTEAFF.

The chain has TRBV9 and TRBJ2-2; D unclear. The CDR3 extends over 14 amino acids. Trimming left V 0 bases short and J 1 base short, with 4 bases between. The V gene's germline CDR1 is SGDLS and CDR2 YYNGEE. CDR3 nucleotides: TGTGCCAGCAGCGTAGCGGGGAACACCGGGGAGCTGTTTTTT. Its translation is CASSVAGNTGELFF.

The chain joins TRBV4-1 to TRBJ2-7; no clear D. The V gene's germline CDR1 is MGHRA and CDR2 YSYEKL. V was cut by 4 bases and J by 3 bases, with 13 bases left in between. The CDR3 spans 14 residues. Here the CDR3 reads CASSPDEGGYEQYF. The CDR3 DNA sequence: TGCGCCAGCAGCCCTGACGAAGGCGGCTACGAGCAGTACTTC.

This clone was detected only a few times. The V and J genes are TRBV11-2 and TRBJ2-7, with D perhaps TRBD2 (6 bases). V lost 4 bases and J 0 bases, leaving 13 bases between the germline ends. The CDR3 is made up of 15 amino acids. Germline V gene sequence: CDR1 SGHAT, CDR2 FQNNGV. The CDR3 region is CASSSGRDVSYEQYF. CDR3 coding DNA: TGTGCCAGCAGCTCGGGGCGGGACGTCTCCTACGAGCAGTACTTC.

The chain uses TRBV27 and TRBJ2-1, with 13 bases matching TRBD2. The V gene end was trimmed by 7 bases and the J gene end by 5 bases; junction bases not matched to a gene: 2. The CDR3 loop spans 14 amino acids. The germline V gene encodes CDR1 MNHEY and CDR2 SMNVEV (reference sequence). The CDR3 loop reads CASTGTSGNNEQFF. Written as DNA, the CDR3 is TGTGCCAGCACCGGGACTAGCGGGAACAATGAGCAGTTCTTC.

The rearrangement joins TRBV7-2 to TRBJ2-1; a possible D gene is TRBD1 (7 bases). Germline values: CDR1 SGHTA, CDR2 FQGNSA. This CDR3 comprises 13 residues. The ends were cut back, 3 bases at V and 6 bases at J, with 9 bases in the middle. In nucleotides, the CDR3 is TGTGCCAGCAGCTTCCAGGGGGGCAATGAGCAGTTCTTC. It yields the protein CASSFQGGNEQFF.

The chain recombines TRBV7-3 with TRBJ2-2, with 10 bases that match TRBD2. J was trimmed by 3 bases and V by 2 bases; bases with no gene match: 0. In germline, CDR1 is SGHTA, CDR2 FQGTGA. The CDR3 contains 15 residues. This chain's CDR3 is CASSLGTSDTGELFF. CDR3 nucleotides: TGTGCCAGCAGCTTAGGGACTAGCGACACCGGGGAGCTGTTTTTT.